A single sample gave rise to the 4 T cell receptor beta chains below, sequenced in a study of blood T cell dynamics during melanoma immunotherapy. As for time point: week 3, after first cycle of checkpoint inhibitor. Here immunoSEQ multiplex PCR was the method, and the copy in TCRdb shows in-frame clones only, minus some. The sample shows around 9,000 clones, about 85% of them seen only once. Here the sequenced sample was blood, taken from a patient treated with checkpoint blockade. These receptors were taken from a human donor with melanoma.

V usage is TRBV19 and J usage is TRBJ2-3; D could derive from TRBD1 or TRBD2 (5 bases each). The CDR3 extends over 14 amino acids. V gave up 6 bases and J gave up 1 base, with 11 bases separating them. The germline CDR1 and CDR2 sequences are LNHDA and SQIVND (reference sequence). CDR3 bases: TGTGCCAGTAGGCTAAGGGACCGCACAGATACGCAGTATTTT. Translated, it gives CASRLRDRTDTQYF.

The CDR3 loop reads CASSSQTGYEQYF. The DNA for the CDR3 is TGTGCCAGCAGCTCCCAGACAGGGTACGAGCAGTACTTC. The rearrangement links TRBV7-6 to TRBJ2-7; 7 bases map to TRBD1. Germline CDR1 reads SGHVS; CDR2 reads FNYEAQ. V was clipped by 4 bases and J by 4 bases; unmatched bases: 4. The CDR3 contains 13 residues.

The gene calls are TRBV2 and TRBJ1-2; D not resolved. V lost 1 base and J 3 bases, leaving 6 bases between the germline ends. Germline lookup yields CDR1 SNHLY and CDR2 FYNNEI. There are 13 residues in the CDR3. The CDR3 reads CASSEGNHYGYTF. As DNA, the CDR3 is TGTGCCAGCAGTGAAGGCAACCACTATGGCTACACCTTC.

The chain employs TRBV14 and TRBJ2-5; 10 nucleotides align to TRBD1. Germline V lookup: CDR1 SGHDN, CDR2 FVKESK. CDR3 length: 16 amino acids. V lost 1 base and J lost 6; bases outside the gene matches: 8. Here the CDR3 reads CASSQGSGTGEKTQYF. For the CDR3, the DNA is TGTGCCAGCAGCCAAGGATCCGGGACAGGGGAAAAGACCCAGTACTTC. The whole variable domain, filled in from reference TRBV14 and TRBJ2-5, reads EAGVTQFPSHSVIEKGQTVTLRCDPISGHDNLYWYRRVMGKEIKFLLHFVKESKQDESGMPNNRFLAERTGGTYSTLKVQPAELEDSGVYFCASSQGSGTGEKTQYFGPGTRLLVL.